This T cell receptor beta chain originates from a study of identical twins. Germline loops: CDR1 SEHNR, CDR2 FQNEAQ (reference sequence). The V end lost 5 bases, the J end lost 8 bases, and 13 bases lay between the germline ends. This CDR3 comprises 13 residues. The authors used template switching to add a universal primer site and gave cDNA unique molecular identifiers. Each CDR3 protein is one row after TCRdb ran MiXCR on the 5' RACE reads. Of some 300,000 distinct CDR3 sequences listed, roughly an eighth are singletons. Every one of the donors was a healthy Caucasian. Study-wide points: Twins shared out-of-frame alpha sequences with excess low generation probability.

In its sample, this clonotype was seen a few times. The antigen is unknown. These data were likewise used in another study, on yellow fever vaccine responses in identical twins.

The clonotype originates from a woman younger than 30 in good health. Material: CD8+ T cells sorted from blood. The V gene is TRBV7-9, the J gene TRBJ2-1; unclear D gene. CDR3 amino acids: CASSESTIDEQFF. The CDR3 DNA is TGTGCCAGCAGCGAAAGTACTATTGATGAGCAGTTCTTC.